The 25 T cell receptor beta chains below were found in one sample sequenced in a study of blood T cell repertoires in COVID-19. TCRdb's table, derived via immunoSEQ multiplex PCR, lists solely in-frame clones and lacks some. In the table there are about 180,000 clones, 86% of which are singletons. Specimen: PBMCs or T cells enriched from blood (not recorded which). The source of these receptors is a woman between 25 and 40 years old who had recovered from COVID-19.

CDR3: CASSLVAGEKGEQYF. The CDR3, as DNA: TGCGCCAGCAGCTTGGTGGCAGGGGAGAAAGGCGAGCAGTACTTC. The chain links TRBV5-1 to TRBJ2-7, with TRBD1 as a possible D gene (6 bases). V was trimmed by 0 bases and J by 6 bases, leaving 16 bases between them. Germline V gene data show CDR1 as SGHRS and CDR2 as YFSETQ. The CDR3 is made up of 15 amino acids.

The chain is built from TRBV15 and TRBJ1-4; 9 nucleotides agree with TRBD1. There are 14 residues in the CDR3. The J segment lost 8 bases and the V segment lost 3 bases, leaving 4 bases of the junction unmatched. Per the germline V gene, CDR1 is LNHNV and CDR2 is YYDKDF (reference sequence). CDR3 protein: CATSRDRGEEKLFF. CDR3 nucleotide sequence: TGTGCCACCAGCAGGGACAGGGGTGAGGAAAAACTGTTTTTT.

The chain joins TRBV5-1 to TRBJ1-3; D unresolved. Germline V lookup: CDR1 SGHRS, CDR2 YFSETQ. Trimming removed 4 bases from V and 0 bases from J, with 23 bases in between. CDR3 length equals 19 residues. The CDR3 protein is CASSPRSPTSLSSGNTIYF. The CDR3 DNA reads TGCGCCAGCAGCCCCCGGTCCCCGACATCCCTGAGCTCTGGAAACACCATATATTTT.

The chain links TRBV14 to TRBJ1-1; D is uncertain. Germline V gene lookup returns CDR1 SGHDN and CDR2 FVKESK. V was shortened by 0 bases and J by 0 bases, with 5 bases between the two germline ends. This CDR3 is 14 amino acids long. CDR3 DNA sequence: TGTGCCAGCAGCCAAGAACAGATGAACACTGAAGCTTTCTTT. It yields the protein CASSQEQMNTEAFF.

The V and J genes are TRBV10-1 and TRBJ2-1, with 7 bases that match TRBD2. The junction had 13 bases not matched to a gene; V was cut back by 3 bases and J by 8 bases. The length of the CDR3 is 16 residues. Germline-derived CDR1 and CDR2 are WNHNN and SYGVQD (reference sequence). CDR3 coding DNA: TGCGCCAGCAGTGATTGGGTGGGGGGGAGTCCGGATGAGCAGTTCTTC. Amino acid sequence: CASSDWVGGSPDEQFF.

V and J are TRBV7-6 and TRBJ2-1; the D is unclear. CDR1 is SGHVS and CDR2 is FNYEAQ in the germline V gene. CDR3 size: 15 residues. With 3 bases removed from V and 2 bases from J, the gap between germline ends came to 11 bases. The CDR3 region is CASSLGTPPYNEQFF. The CDR3 bases are TGTGCCAGCAGCTTGGGCACACCCCCCTACAATGAGCAGTTCTTC.

The rearrangement uses TRBV5-4 and TRBJ2-7, with D possibly TRBD2 on 5 matching bases. V was clipped by 4 bases and J by 0 bases, with 17 bases between them. CDR1 and CDR2 (germline): SGHNT, YYREEE (reference sequence). This CDR3 is 16 amino acids long. In DNA form, the CDR3 reads TGTGCCAGCAGCCCTGGACTGGCTGGTAGCTCCTACGAGCAGTACTTC. Its protein product is CASSPGLAGSSYEQYF.

The rearrangement links TRBV7-6 to TRBJ1-6; a weak D match, TRBD1 (5 bases). The CDR3 length is 15 residues. The germline V gene has CDR1 SGHVS and CDR2 FNYEAQ. The ends were cut back, 5 bases at V and 4 bases at J, with 12 bases in the middle. Here the CDR3 reads CASSLGADYNSPLHF. The CDR3 DNA reads TGTGCCAGCAGCCTAGGGGCAGATTATAATTCACCCCTCCACTTT.

The chain's CDR3 is CASSFGLADDNEQFF. In DNA form, the CDR3 reads TGTGCCAGCAGCTTCGGACTAGCGGACGACAATGAGCAGTTCTTC. The chain is built from TRBV7-3 and TRBJ2-1; the match to TRBD2 covers 10 bases. This CDR3 is built from 15 residues. Germline-derived CDR1 and CDR2 are SGHTA and FQGTGA. J was trimmed by 5 bases and V by 3 bases; bases with no gene match: 4.

This clone was observed a single time. The V call is TRBV27, the J call TRBJ1-1; TRBD1 might be the D (6 bases). The germline gives CDR1 MNHEY, CDR2 SMNVEV (reference sequence). Trimming removed 6 bases from V and 0 bases from J, with 8 bases in between. The CDR3 loop spans 13 amino acids. This CDR3 reads CASRRTVNTEAFF. CDR3 DNA: TGTGCCAGCAGACGGACAGTGAACACTGAAGCTTTCTTT.

The chain carries TRBV11-2 and TRBJ1-4; D unresolved. The CDR3 length is 15 residues. The V gene lost 3 bases and the J gene lost 8 bases, with 16 bases spanning the gap. The V gene's germline CDR1 is SGHAT and CDR2 FQNNGV. The CDR3 nucleotides are TGTGCCAGCAGCTTGAGTGGAGATATGGTAGAAAAACTGTTTTTT. Residues: CASSLSGDMVEKLFF. The variable domain in full, with the rest retrieved from reference TRBV11-2 and TRBJ1-4, is EAGVAQSPRYKIIEKRQSVAFWCNPISGHATLYWYQQILGQGPKLLIQFQNNGVVDDSQLPKDRFSAERLKGVDSTLKIQPAKLEDSAVYLCASSLSGDMVEKLFFGSGTQLSVL.

The genes are TRBV2 and TRBJ2-7, with a possible D match to TRBD1 (6 bases). CDR3 length: 13 residues. Deletions cut 4 bases from V and 1 base from J, with 8 bases between. CDR1 SNHLY and CDR2 FYNNEI come from the germline V gene. The CDR3, as DNA: TGTGCCAGCAGTGTAGGACAGTCCTACGAGCAGTACTTC. Its translation is CASSVGQSYEQYF. The variable domain in full, with the rest retrieved from reference TRBV2 and TRBJ2-7, is EPEVTQTPSHQVTQMGQEVILRCVPISNHLYFYWYRQILGQKVEFLVSFYNNEISEKSEIFDDQFSVERPDGSNFTLKIRSTKLEDSAMYFCASSVGQSYEQYFGPGTRLTVT.

This clone occurred a few times. The chain combines TRBV25-1 with TRBJ1-3, with TRBD1 matching 9 bases. Germline trimming cut 3 bases from V and 8 bases from J; bases unmatched to any gene: 11. Germline V gene data show CDR1 as MGHDK and CDR2 as SYGVNS. The length of the CDR3 is 16 residues. CDR3 in DNA: TGTGCCAGCAGTGACCCCTCCGGGACAGGGATGGACACCATATATTTT. Protein sequence: CASSDPSGTGMDTIYF.

The V call is TRBV25-1, the J call TRBJ1-1; TRBD1 agrees at 8 bases. From germline, CDR1 is MGHDK and CDR2 SYGVNS. There are 14 residues in the CDR3. V shed 3 bases and J 2 bases; nucleotides not matched to a gene: 2. CDR3 amino acids: CASSEAGGNTEAFF. CDR3 DNA: TGTGCCAGCAGTGAGGCAGGGGGCAACACTGAAGCTTTCTTT.

The V call is TRBV28, the J call TRBJ1-5; 7 bases match TRBD1. After removal of 2 bases from V and 9 bases from J, the junction contained 10 bases not matched to a gene. The length of the CDR3 is 15 residues. Per the germline V gene, CDR1 is MDHEN and CDR2 is SYDVKM. This CDR3 is CASSLNDRALRPQHF. The CDR3 DNA reads as TGTGCCAGCAGTTTAAATGACAGGGCTCTAAGGCCCCAGCATTTT.

The CDR3 sequence is CASSLGAGWSDTQYF. CDR3 sequence (DNA): TGCGCCAGCAGCCTGGGAGCGGGGTGGTCAGATACGCAGTATTTT. This rearrangement joins TRBV5-1 to TRBJ2-3; 7 bases are shared with TRBD2. Germline values: CDR1 SGHRS, CDR2 YFSETQ. This CDR3 is built from 15 residues. Trimming cost V 4 bases and J 4 bases; bases outside gene matches: 9. Combining the CDR3 with reference TRBV5-1 and TRBJ2-3 gives the whole variable domain KAGVTQTPRYLIKTRGQQVTLSCSPISGHRSVSWYQQTPGQGLQFLFEYFSETQRNKGNFPGRFSGRQFSNSRSEMNVSTLELGDSALYLCASSLGAGWSDTQYFGPGTRLTVL.

The chain carries TRBV9 and TRBJ2-3; the D gene is possibly TRBD1 (5 bases). There are 16 residues in the CDR3. The V and J ends lost 3 bases and 0 bases respectively, with 14 bases between them. Germline V gene lookup returns CDR1 SGDLS and CDR2 YYNGEE. CDR3 residues: CASSATGAASTDTQYF. The CDR3 bases are TGTGCCAGCAGCGCCACTGGGGCGGCTAGCACAGATACGCAGTATTTT. The full variable domain, in which reference TRBV9 and TRBJ2-3 provide the parts outside the CDR3, is DSGVTQTPKHLITATGQRVTLRCSPRSGDLSVYWYQQSLDQGLQFLIQYYNGEERAKGNILERFSAQQFPDLHSELNLSSLELGDSALYFCASSATGAASTDTQYFGPGTRLTVL.

This sequence joins TRBV27 and TRBJ2-7, with unresolved D. Germline V gives CDR1 MNHEY, CDR2 SMNVEV (reference sequence). V was cut by 6 bases and J by 5 bases, with 8 bases left in between. The CDR3 runs 11 residues. CDR3 sequence: CASSLRDEQYF. DNA for the CDR3: TGTGCCAGCAGCCTCCGGGACGAGCAGTACTTC.

V usage is TRBV18 and J usage is TRBJ2-2; D not resolved. CDR1 and CDR2 from the germline V gene are KGHSH and LQKENI. CDR3 length: 15 residues. Trimming took 3 bases from V and 0 from J, leaving 8 bases between them. The CDR3 nucleotides are TGTGCCAGCTCACCGACATTGCCGAACACCGGGGAGCTGTTTTTT. Residues: CASSPTLPNTGELFF. Filled out from reference TRBV18 and TRBJ2-2, the complete variable domain reads NAGVMQNPRHLVRRRGQEARLRCSPMKGHSHVYWYRQLPEEGLKFMVYLQKENIIDESGMPKERFSAEFPKEGPSILRIQQVVRGDSAAYFCASSPTLPNTGELFFGEGSRLTVL.

This chain links TRBV19 with TRBJ2-7; 9 positions match TRBD2. The CDR3 contains 15 residues. Germline V gene lookup returns CDR1 LNHDA and CDR2 SQIVND (reference sequence). Losses at the gene ends were 5 bases for V and 3 bases for J; bases not matched to a gene: 8. CDR3 in amino acids: CASSPSGTSNYEQYF. The CDR3 region has the DNA TGTGCCAGTAGTCCCTCCGGGACTAGCAACTACGAGCAGTACTTC.

V and J are TRBV4-2 and TRBJ2-7, with a weak D call TRBD2 (6 bases). V shed 4 bases and J shed 6 bases, with 22 bases lying between them. This CDR3 has 16 residues. In germline, CDR1 is LGHNA, CDR2 YNFKEQ. The CDR3 sequence: CASSRGEEGLIGEQYF. DNA of the CDR3: TGTGCCAGCAGCCGGGGGGAGGAGGGCCTTATAGGCGAGCAGTACTTC.

This sequence joins TRBV28 and TRBJ1-2; 8 nucleotides align to TRBD1. The CDR3 loop spans 15 amino acids. Germline CDR1 MDHEN, CDR2 SYDVKM. V gave up 6 bases and J gave up 1 base; unmatched junction bases: 7. The CDR3, as DNA: TGTGCCAGCAGATCAGGGGGCCCGCATAACTATGGCTACACCTTC. Translated: CASRSGGPHNYGYTF.

The sample holds a few counts of this clone. The chain has TRBV11-2 and TRBJ2-7; tentatively, D is TRBD2 (6 bases). The CDR3 is made up of 14 amino acids. Germline V gives CDR1 SGHAT, CDR2 FQNNGV. V lost 10 bases to trimming and J lost 2 bases, with 18 bases between them. DNA of the CDR3: TGTGCCATCCGGAGGGCTGGGAAGCCCTACGAGCAGTACTTC. Amino acids: CAIRRAGKPYEQYF.

V gene TRBV3-1 (or the pseudogene TRBV3-2) combines with J gene TRBJ2-2; D call uncertain. This CDR3 contains 14 residues. Trimming removed 1 base at V and 6 bases at J, with 9 bases between. CDR1 and CDR2 from the germline V gene are LGHDT and YNNKEL (reference sequence). DNA of the CDR3: TGTGCCAGCAGCCAAGCCCAGGATCCCGGGGAGCTGTTTTTT. This sequence encodes CASSQAQDPGELFF.

The chain has TRBV5-1 and TRBJ2-3, with 7 bases fitting TRBD1. Germline V gene data show CDR1 as SGHRS and CDR2 as YFSETQ. Germline trimming cut 3 bases from V and 2 bases from J; bases unmatched to any gene: 9. The CDR3 length is 16 residues. In DNA form, the CDR3 reads TGCGCCAGCAGCTGGCAGACAGGGACCCACACAGATACGCAGTATTTT. This sequence encodes CASSWQTGTHTDTQYF. The variable domain in full, with the rest retrieved from reference TRBV5-1 and TRBJ2-3, is KAGVTQTPRYLIKTRGQQVTLSCSPISGHRSVSWYQQTPGQGLQFLFEYFSETQRNKGNFPGRFSGRQFSNSRSEMNVSTLELGDSALYLCASSWQTGTHTDTQYFGPGTRLTVL.